This T cell receptor (beta chain) derives from a study of identical twins. The study's findings and limits: Twin-shared out-of-frame alpha sequences were enriched for low generation probability.

This clonotype was picked up many times. The antigen remains unidentified. TCRdb processed the 5' RACE reads anew with MiXCR; each CDR3 protein has one entry. The data hold about 690,000 distinct CDR3 sequences, with around 6% observed a single time. CDR3 length: 14 amino acids. V shed 2 bases and J 5 bases; nucleotides not matched to a gene: 5. Per the germline V gene, CDR1 is DFQATT and CDR2 is SNEGSKA (reference sequence). This TCR came from a man aged 18 to 29 in good health. The chain has TRBV20-1 and TRBJ2-1; TRBD1 matches 8 bases. Sequences were obtained from naive T cells sorted from blood. DNA of the CDR3: TGCAGTGCTAGACACCCAGGGGGCCACAATGAGCAGTTCTTC. Its protein is CSARHPGGHNEQFF.